The following is a T cell receptor (beta chain) sequence with its context. Study processing details: Estimated nucleated cell counts came from reference gene primer amplification. Using immunoSEQ multiplex PCR, the repertoire was profiled, and TCRdb retains in-frame clones only, with some absent. That table is the source of V, J and clone size, and D and trimming were worked out from the DNA. The sample shows almost 350,000 clones, around 90% of them seen only once. V lost 4 bases and J lost 4, with 11 bases in between. The CDR3 contains 13 residues. Germline assignment: CDR1 MNHEY and CDR2 SVGAGI. This entry is derived from a study of blood T cell repertoires in COVID-19. Overall study: Samples representing acute and convalescent COVID-19 were sourced from the United States, Italy and Spain. Sources were T cells, B-cell-depleted T cells, or PBMCs; the material itself was cDNA or gDNA.

This TCR came from a woman aged 55 to 70 with COVID-19, enrolled during active disease. Material for sequencing was peripheral blood. The V call is TRBV6-5, the J call TRBJ2-7; a possible D gene is TRBD1 (5 bases). CDR3 sequence: CASSSPGFYEQYF. Here the CDR3 DNA reads TGTGCCAGCAGTTCCCCAGGGTTTTACGAGCAGTACTTC.